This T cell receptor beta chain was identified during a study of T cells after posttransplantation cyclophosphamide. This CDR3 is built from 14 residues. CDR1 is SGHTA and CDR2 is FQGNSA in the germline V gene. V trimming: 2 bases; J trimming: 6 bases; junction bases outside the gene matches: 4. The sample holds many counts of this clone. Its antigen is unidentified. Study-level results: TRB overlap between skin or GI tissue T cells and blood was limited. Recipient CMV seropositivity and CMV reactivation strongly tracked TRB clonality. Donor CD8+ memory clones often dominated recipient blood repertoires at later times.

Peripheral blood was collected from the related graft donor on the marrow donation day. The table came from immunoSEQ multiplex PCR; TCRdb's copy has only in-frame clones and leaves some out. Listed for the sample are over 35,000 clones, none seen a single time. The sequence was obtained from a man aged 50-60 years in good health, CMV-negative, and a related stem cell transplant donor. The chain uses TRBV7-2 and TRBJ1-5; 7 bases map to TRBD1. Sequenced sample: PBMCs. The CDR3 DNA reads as TGTGCCAGCAGCTTAAGCCAGGGGGTTCAGCCCCAGCATTTT. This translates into CASSLSQGVQPQHF.